The 26 T cell receptor beta chains in this list originate from one sample, sequenced in a study of T cells in Graves' hyperthyroidism and ophthalmopathy. There were TCR beta CDR3 regions amplified from RNA transcripts. When the TCR CDR3 underwent first-round RT-PCR, the HTBI primer set was used. One entry per CDR3 protein, called by TCRdb with MiXCR from the multiplex PCR reads. The sample contains roughly 350,000 distinct CDR3 sequences, more than 14% of which appear only once. Material: blood. The receptors come from a woman aged 25 to 39 with Graves' ophthalmopathy.

The chain couples TRBV9 to TRBJ2-7; possible D gene TRBD1, 6 bases. The CDR3 runs to 14 residues. V was clipped by 0 bases and J by 5 bases, with 12 bases between them. The germline CDR1 and CDR2 sequences are SGDLS and YYNGEE. The CDR3 nucleotides are TGTGCCAGCAGCGTAGGTCAGGGGTTTCACGAGCAGTACTTC. Protein sequence: CASSVGQGFHEQYF.

This clonotype was counted only a few times. V and J are TRBV20-1 and TRBJ1-5, with D unclear. Trimming took off 0 bases at V and 2 bases at J, with 5 bases between the two ends. Germline CDR1 reads DFQATT; CDR2 reads SNEGSKA (reference sequence). The CDR3 runs to 13 residues. The CDR3 bases are TGCAGTGCTAGAGATCCCGGCAATCAGCCCCAGCATTTT. This gives the protein CSARDPGNQPQHF.

V gene TRBV5-5 combines with J gene TRBJ1-3; D might be TRBD1 (5 bases). In germline, CDR1 is SGHKS, CDR2 YYEKEE (reference sequence). CDR3 size: 15 residues. The V gene lost 7 bases and the J gene lost 0 bases, with 14 bases spanning the gap. CDR3 bases: TGTGCCAGCGGCGTCCCGGGGGGCTCTGGAAACACCATATATTTT. This sequence encodes CASGVPGGSGNTIYF.

This clonotype was recorded a few times. A much bigger clone sits one base away, suggesting this may be a read error. The chain uses TRBV27 and TRBJ1-1; D is undetermined. CDR3 length equals 14 residues. Germline CDR1 reads MNHEY; CDR2 reads SMNVEV (reference sequence). The CDR3 DNA is TGTGCCAGCAGTTTCCTTAGGGTATCCACTGGAGCTTTCTTT. Translated, it gives CASSFLRVSTGAFF.

Many counts were recorded for this clonotype. The chain carries TRBV20-1 and TRBJ2-7, with D possibly TRBD1 on 5 matching bases. The CDR3 is made up of 13 amino acids. Looked up from germline, CDR1 is DFQATT and CDR2 is SNEGSKA (reference sequence). Deletions cut 8 bases from V and 3 bases from J, with 17 bases between. CDR3 amino acids: CSSTSTDYYEQYF. CDR3 in DNA: TGCAGTTCCACGTCGACAGATTACTACGAGCAGTACTTC.

This clonotype was picked up a small number of times. This chain uses TRBV5-6 with TRBJ2-2; the D is unclear. Germline V gene data show CDR1 as SGHDT and CDR2 as YYEEEE. There are 13 residues in the CDR3. Trimming left V 0 bases short and J 7 bases short, with 7 bases between. CDR3 protein: CASSLAGFGELFF. Here the CDR3 DNA reads TGTGCCAGCAGCTTGGCCGGCTTCGGGGAGCTGTTTTTT.

This clonotype has ten or more counts. CDR3 loop: CASRRDSYYEQYF. The CDR3 coding sequence is TGTGCCAGCAGAAGGGACTCGTACTACGAGCAGTACTTC. This chain uses TRBV12-3 or TRBV12-4 with TRBJ2-7; D is possibly TRBD2 (6 bases). The CDR3 is 13 residues long. Between the trimmed V and J ends, which lost 6 bases and 3 bases, there was a span of 12 bases.

This clonotype was counted at least ten times. This rearrangement joins TRBV18 to TRBJ2-2; D is uncertain. The germline CDR1 and CDR2 sequences are KGHSH and LQKENI. The CDR3 runs 13 residues. V was shortened by 5 bases and J by 2 bases, with 6 bases between the two germline ends. CDR3 sequence (DNA): TGTGCCAGCTCATCCCTTAACACCGGGGAGCTGTTTTTT. As protein: CASSSLNTGELFF. Full variable domain (outside the CDR3, taken from reference TRBV18 and TRBJ2-2): NAGVMQNPRHLVRRRGQEARLRCSPMKGHSHVYWYRQLPEEGLKFMVYLQKENIIDESGMPKERFSAEFPKEGPSILRIQQVVRGDSAAYFCASSSLNTGELFFGEGSRLTVL.

The V and J genes are TRBV20-1 and TRBJ2-3, with TRBD1 as a possible D gene (6 bases). CDR3 size: 15 residues. Germline lookup yields CDR1 DFQATT and CDR2 SNEGSKA (reference sequence). With 0 bases removed from V and 1 base from J, the gap between germline ends came to 11 bases. CDR3 residues: CSARDMNRGTDTQYF. For the CDR3, the DNA is TGCAGTGCTAGAGATATGAACAGGGGCACAGATACGCAGTATTTT.

This clonotype was observed a handful of times. V gene TRBV2 combines with J gene TRBJ1-2, with TRBD1 as a possible D gene (5 bases). Germline CDR1 is SNHLY and CDR2 is FYNNEI. The length of the CDR3 is 14 residues. V lost 4 bases and J lost 2, with 11 bases in between. CDR3 DNA sequence: TGTGCCAGCAGTGTCACAGGATTAAACTATGGCTACACCTTC. The encoded protein is CASSVTGLNYGYTF.

This clonotype was counted at least ten times. The chain couples TRBV30 to TRBJ2-3; a weak D match, TRBD2 (7 bases). V was clipped by 7 bases and J by 2 bases, with 19 bases between them. Germline CDR1 and CDR2: GTSNPN and SVGIG (reference sequence). CDR3 length: 15 amino acids. The CDR3 DNA is TGTGCCTCGGAGGGGGGGGCGACCTTCACAGATACGCAGTATTTT. Its protein product is CASEGGATFTDTQYF.

This clonotype turned up a few times. The chain couples TRBV2 to TRBJ2-7; D is perhaps TRBD2 (5 bases). Trimming removed 6 bases from V and 2 bases from J, with 17 bases in between. The CDR3 length is 15 residues. Germline loops: CDR1 SNHLY, CDR2 FYNNEI. This chain's CDR3 is CASSQETRSPYEQYF. CDR3 nucleotide sequence: TGTGCCAGCAGCCAAGAAACTAGGTCCCCCTACGAGCAGTACTTC.

This clonotype showed up many times. J is TRBJ2-1 and V is TRBV7-8; D call uncertain. This CDR3 is built from 15 residues. The germline gives CDR1 SGHVS, CDR2 FQNEAQ. Deletions cut 1 base from V and 4 bases from J, with 11 bases between. DNA of the CDR3: TGTGCCAGCAGCTTAGTGGCAGGATTGTACAATGAGCAGTTCTTC. The encoded protein is CASSLVAGLYNEQFF. The variable domain in full, completed from reference TRBV7-8 and TRBJ2-1, reads GAGVSQSPRYKVAKRGQDVALRCDPISGHVSLFWYQQALGQGPEFLTYFQNEAQLDKSGLPSDRFFAERPEGSVSTLKIQRTQQEDSAVYLCASSLVAGLYNEQFFGPGTRLTVL.

The rearrangement joins TRBV20-1 to TRBJ2-6, with D possibly matching TRBD2 (6 bases). The V end was cut by 6 bases, the J end by 0 bases, with 15 bases between. Per germline, CDR1 DFQATT and CDR2 SNEGSKA (reference sequence). The CDR3 has 16 amino acids. CDR3: CSATMGGPSGANVLTF. The CDR3 region has the DNA TGCAGTGCAACGATGGGAGGTCCCTCTGGGGCCAACGTCCTGACTTTC.

The rearrangement uses TRBV5-6 and TRBJ1-1; no clear D gene. This CDR3 is 13 amino acids long. V was trimmed by 0 bases and J by 13 bases, leaving 16 bases between them. Germline assignment: CDR1 SGHDT and CDR2 YYEEEE. Here the CDR3 reads CASSLGTARWSFF. The CDR3 region has the DNA TGTGCCAGCAGCTTGGGGACGGCGAGGTGGAGTTTCTTT.

This clonotype occurred many times. This chain links TRBV24-1 with TRBJ2-5; 9 bases match TRBD1. Germline V gives CDR1 KGHDR, CDR2 SFDVKD. The CDR3 runs 15 residues. V lost 6 bases, J lost 5 bases, and 9 bases stayed unmatched. The CDR3 region is CATSPGQGIVETQYF. DNA of the CDR3: TGTGCCACCAGTCCGGGACAGGGAATTGTTGAGACCCAGTACTTC.

As regards this clonotype: A read error may be the cause here, since a much bigger clone is one base away. This sequence joins TRBV5-1 and TRBJ1-1; 7 bases are shared with TRBD1. There are 17 residues in the CDR3. The germline gives CDR1 SGHRS, CDR2 YFSETQ. This chain's CDR3 is CASSLGLVIQGEDGAFF. The CDR3 DNA reads as TGTGCCAGCAGCTTAGGCCTAGTGATCCAGGGGGAAGATGGAGCTTTCTTT.

This clonotype has ten or more counts. The chain joins TRBV15 to TRBJ2-3, with 7 bases lining up with TRBD2. The trim removed 7 bases at V and 6 bases at J, leaving 16 bases unmatched. The V gene's germline CDR1 is LNHNV and CDR2 YYDKDF (reference sequence). This CDR3 comprises 16 residues. CDR3 region: CATTDGGRGRIDTQYF. The CDR3 DNA sequence: TGTGCCACCACAGATGGGGGGAGGGGACGAATTGATACGCAGTATTTT.

This clonotype has only a few counts. The chain joins TRBV20-1 to TRBJ2-3; the D gene is possibly TRBD2 (6 bases). The germline CDR1 and CDR2 sequences are DFQATT and SNEGSKA (reference sequence). The V end lost 6 bases, the J end lost 4 bases, and 23 bases lay between the germline ends. The CDR3 has 16 amino acids. The DNA for the CDR3 is TGCAGTGCCCTTGGCAGACTTGAACCGGGGGCAGATACGCAGTATTTT. Translating gives CSALGRLEPGADTQYF.

In this sample, this clonotype turned up many times. The CDR3 protein is CASQKETQYF. In DNA, the CDR3 is TGTGCCAGCCAAAAAGAGACCCAGTACTTC. The chain is built from TRBV2 and TRBJ2-5; D remains unclear. The CDR3 extends over 10 amino acids. The germline V gene has CDR1 SNHLY and CDR2 FYNNEI. The V end was cut by 8 bases, the J end by 3 bases, with 4 bases between.

This clonotype was seen at least ten times. This chain joins TRBV7-9 and TRBJ2-7; weak D call: TRBD2 (6 bases). Trimming stripped 3 bases from V and 6 bases from J, with 12 bases between. The CDR3 has 13 amino acids. Per the germline V gene, CDR1 is SEHNR and CDR2 is FQNEAQ (reference sequence). CDR3: CASSLTSRSEQYF. CDR3 DNA sequence: TGTGCCAGCAGCTTGACTAGTAGGAGCGAGCAGTACTTC.

Ten or more counts support this clonotype. This sequence joins TRBV7-9 and TRBJ1-6; no clear D. V was pared by 8 bases and J by 10 bases, with 18 bases between. The CDR3 is made up of 14 amino acids. CDR1 SEHNR and CDR2 FQNEAQ come from the germline V gene (reference sequence). DNA for the CDR3: TGTGCCAGCGGAGAGGATATAATCTACTCACCCCTCCACTTT. Amino acid sequence: CASGEDIIYSPLHF.

This clonotype was counted many times. The chain combines TRBV28 with TRBJ1-1, with unresolved D. CDR3 size: 12 residues. Germline V gene sequence: CDR1 MDHEN, CDR2 SYDVKM. V dropped 8 bases and J dropped 5 bases, with 12 bases sitting between them. CDR3 loop: CASLAGGTEAFF. CDR3 bases: TGTGCCAGCCTTGCAGGTGGTACTGAAGCTTTCTTT.

The chain employs TRBV19 and TRBJ1-1; a weak D match, TRBD1 (5 bases). CDR1 LNHDA and CDR2 SQIVND come from the germline V gene (reference sequence). CDR3 size: 18 residues. V was pared by 3 bases and J by 2 bases, with 22 bases between. For the CDR3, the DNA is TGTGCCAGTAGTATGGGACCCGCCGCCACCCTGATAAACACTGAAGCTTTCTTT. Protein sequence: CASSMGPAATLINTEAFF.

This clonotype was counted ten times or more. The V and J genes are TRBV11-2 and TRBJ2-3; the match to TRBD2 covers 10 bases. From germline, CDR1 is SGHAT and CDR2 FQNNGV. The CDR3 runs to 16 residues. V gave up 0 bases and J gave up 3 bases; unmatched junction bases: 3. In DNA, the CDR3 is TGTGCCAGCAGCTTAGAGGTAGCGGGGGGAACAGATACGCAGTATTTT. Protein product: CASSLEVAGGTDTQYF.

Ten or more counts support this clonotype. The chain employs TRBV11-2 and TRBJ2-5; 7 positions match TRBD2. Per germline, CDR1 SGHAT and CDR2 FQNNGV. The J segment lost 5 bases and the V segment lost 5 bases, leaving 11 bases of the junction unmatched. The CDR3 loop spans 15 amino acids. The DNA for the CDR3 is TGTGCCAGCAGCCCAACCCGGGAGGCCCGGGAGACCCAGTACTTC. Translated, it gives CASSPTREARETQYF.